The clone carrying this T cell receptor (beta chain) occurred once. Its antigen is unidentified. Every donor was a healthy person donating bone marrow. The CDR3 totals 14 residues. Germline V lookup: CDR1 MNHNS, CDR2 SASEGT. With 8 bases removed from V and 0 bases from J, the gap between germline ends came to 10 bases. This specimen comes from a study of cytomegalovirus exposure and HLA in healthy donors. Notes on the study in general: There were about 160 TCR beta chains listed as cytomegalovirus-associated. The study carried out a later analysis of TCR beta sequences. It associated 15,000 to 20,000 of them with specific HLA alleles at a false discovery rate of 0.05.

Both 60 Vbeta primers and 13 Jbeta primers went into the PCR. Profiled with immunoSEQ multiplex PCR; TCRdb holds only in-frame clones, not every one. The sample contains roughly 140,000 clones, roughly 80% of which appear only once. The sample taken for sequencing was PBMCs. This chain links TRBV6-1 with TRBJ1-4, with D unresolved. This receptor was identified in a woman in her thirties or forties in good health and CMV-seropositive. CDR3: CASSPLATNEKLFF. The CDR3 nucleotides are TGTGCCAGCTCCCCCCTTGCAACTAATGAAAAACTGTTTTTT.